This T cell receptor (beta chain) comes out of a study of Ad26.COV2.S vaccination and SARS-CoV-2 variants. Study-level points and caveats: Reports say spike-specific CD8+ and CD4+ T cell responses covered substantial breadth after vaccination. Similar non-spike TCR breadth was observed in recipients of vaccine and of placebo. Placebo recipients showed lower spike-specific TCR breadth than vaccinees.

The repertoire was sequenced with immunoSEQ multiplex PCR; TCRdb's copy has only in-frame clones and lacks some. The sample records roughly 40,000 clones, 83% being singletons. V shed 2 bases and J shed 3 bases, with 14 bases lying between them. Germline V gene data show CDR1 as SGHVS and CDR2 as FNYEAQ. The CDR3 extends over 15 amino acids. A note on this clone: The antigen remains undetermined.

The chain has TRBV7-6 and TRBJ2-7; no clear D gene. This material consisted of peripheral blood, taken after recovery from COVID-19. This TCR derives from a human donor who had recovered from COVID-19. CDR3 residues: CASSLRKLGLYEQYV. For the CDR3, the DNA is TGTGCCAGCAGCTTACGTAAGCTTGGGCTCTACGAGCAGTACGTC.